These 4 T cell receptor beta chains were sequenced from one sample in a study of CD8+CD57+ T cells in acquired aplastic anemia. Patients sequenced had flow cytometry evidence of CD8+CD57+ cell expansion. Genomic DNA provided the template from which TCR beta VDJ and CDR3 profiles were obtained. TCRdb re-derived calls from the reads in MiXCR, one entry per CDR3 protein. The sample records 150,000 to 200,000 distinct CDR3 sequences, 45% to 60% being singletons. Sequenced input: sorted CD4+, CD8+, or CD8+CD57+ T cells (not recorded which) from PBMCs. These receptors were obtained from a human donor with aplastic anemia.

This clonotype has only a few counts. It may be a read error: a sequence one base away is much more abundant. This chain uses TRBV9 with TRBJ1-2; a weak D match, TRBD1 (6 bases). V shed 5 bases and J shed 8 bases, with 19 bases lying between them. CDR1 and CDR2 from the germline V gene are SGDLS and YYNGEE. The CDR3 spans 14 residues. The CDR3 nucleotides read TGTGCCAGCAGACCGCCGGGGGGGGCGAAGGGCTACACCTTC. As protein: CASRPPGGAKGYTF.

This clonotype was picked up many times. In DNA, the CDR3 is TGTGCCAGCAGCTTAGTTGTGGGACCTAGCTATGGCTACACCTTC. Amino acids: CASSLVVGPSYGYTF. The V gene is TRBV7-2, the J gene TRBJ1-2; possible D gene TRBD1, 5 bases. With 1 base removed from V and 4 bases from J, the gap between germline ends came to 13 bases. Germline V gene lookup returns CDR1 SGHTA and CDR2 FQGNSA. The CDR3 is 15 amino acids.

In the case of this clonotype: This may come from a read error, since a much larger clone is one base off. The chain is built from TRBV9 and TRBJ2-3, with 13 bases matching TRBD2. The germline CDR1 and CDR2 sequences are SGDLS and YYNGEE. The CDR3 is made up of 16 amino acids. This chain's CDR3 is CASSGGLAGVTGTQYF. The CDR3 DNA is TGTGCCAGCAGCGGCGGACTAGCGGGGGTCACAGGTACGCAGTATTTT.

This clonotype was counted at least ten times. The chain couples TRBV20-1 to TRBJ1-2; TRBD1 matches at 8 bases. Unmatched junction bases numbered 4, after V lost 6 bases and J lost 1 base. The CDR3 spans 13 residues. Germline V lookup: CDR1 DFQATT, CDR2 SNEGSKA (reference sequence). CDR3 sequence reads: CSATDRGNYGYTF. CDR3 DNA: TGCAGTGCCACCGACAGGGGTAACTATGGCTACACCTTC.